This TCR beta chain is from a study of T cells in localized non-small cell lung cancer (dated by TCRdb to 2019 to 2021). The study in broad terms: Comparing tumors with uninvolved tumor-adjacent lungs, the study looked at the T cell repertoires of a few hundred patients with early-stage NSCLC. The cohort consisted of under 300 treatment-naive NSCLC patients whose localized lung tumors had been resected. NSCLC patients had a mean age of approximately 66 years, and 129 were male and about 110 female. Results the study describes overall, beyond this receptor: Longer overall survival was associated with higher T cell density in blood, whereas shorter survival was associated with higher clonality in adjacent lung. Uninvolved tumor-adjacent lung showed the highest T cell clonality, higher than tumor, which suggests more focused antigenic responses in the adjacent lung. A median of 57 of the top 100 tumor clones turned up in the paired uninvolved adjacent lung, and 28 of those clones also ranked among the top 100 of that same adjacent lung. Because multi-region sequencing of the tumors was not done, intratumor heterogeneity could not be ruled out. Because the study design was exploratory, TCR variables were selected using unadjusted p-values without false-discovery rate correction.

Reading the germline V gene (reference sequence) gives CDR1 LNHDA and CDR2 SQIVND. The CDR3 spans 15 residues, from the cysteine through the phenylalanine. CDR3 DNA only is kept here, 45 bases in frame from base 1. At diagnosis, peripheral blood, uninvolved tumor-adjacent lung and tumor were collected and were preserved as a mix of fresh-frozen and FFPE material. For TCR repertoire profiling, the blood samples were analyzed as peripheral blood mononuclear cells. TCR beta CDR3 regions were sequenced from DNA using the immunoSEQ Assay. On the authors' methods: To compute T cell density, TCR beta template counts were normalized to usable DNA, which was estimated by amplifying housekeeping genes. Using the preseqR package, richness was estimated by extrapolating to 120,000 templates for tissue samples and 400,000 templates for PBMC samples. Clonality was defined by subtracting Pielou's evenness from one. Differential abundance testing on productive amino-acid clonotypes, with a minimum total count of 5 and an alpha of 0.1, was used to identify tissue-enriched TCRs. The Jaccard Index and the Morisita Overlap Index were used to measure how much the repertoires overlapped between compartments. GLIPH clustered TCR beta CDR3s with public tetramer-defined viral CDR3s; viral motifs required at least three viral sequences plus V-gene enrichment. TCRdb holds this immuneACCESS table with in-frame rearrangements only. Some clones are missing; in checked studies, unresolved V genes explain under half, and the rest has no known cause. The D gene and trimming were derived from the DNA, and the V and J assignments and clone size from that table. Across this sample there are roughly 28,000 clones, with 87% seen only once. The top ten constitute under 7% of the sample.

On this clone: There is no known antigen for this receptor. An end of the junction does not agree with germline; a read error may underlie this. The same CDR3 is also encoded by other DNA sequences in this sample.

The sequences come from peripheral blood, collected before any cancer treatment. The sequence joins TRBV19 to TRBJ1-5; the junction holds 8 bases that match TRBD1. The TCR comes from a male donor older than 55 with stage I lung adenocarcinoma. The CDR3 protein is CASSRQGANNQPQHF. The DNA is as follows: TGCGCCAGTAGTAGGCAGGGGGCAAACAATCAGCCCCAGCATTTT.